The clone carrying this T cell receptor beta chain was counted ten times or more. Its antigen is not identified. The record originates from a study of human T cells and chemical hapten exposure. Study-wide findings and caveats: It was expanded TCRs that formed significantly more large CDR3 similarity clusters than controls did.

V lost 0 bases and J lost 6; bases outside the gene matches: 2. The CDR3 contains 15 residues. Per the germline V gene, CDR1 is MNHEY and CDR2 is SVGAGI. As for time point: pre-sensitization, week 0. Indicated treatment: therapeutic diphenylcyclopropenone sensitization with weekly scalp DPC. MiXCR, run by TCRdb on the RACE reads, gives a single entry per CDR3 protein. Of tens of thousands of distinct CDR3 sequences in the sample, about 7% were seen once. This chain links TRBV6-5 with TRBJ1-6, with TRBD1 matching over 7 bases. The TCR was taken from a woman aged 25 to 45 with alopecia areata. Some clones in this sample may be carry-over from other donors' samples. Sequences were derived from whole blood, sampled in connection with sensitization to the hapten diphenylcyclopropenone (DPC). CDR3: CASSYSGTANSPLHF. CDR3 DNA: TGTGCCAGCAGTTACTCTGGGACAGCTAATTCACCCCTCCACTTT.